One T cell receptor (beta chain) is described in this entry. Its antigen is unknown. The ends were cut back, 4 bases at V and 0 bases at J, with 11 bases in the middle. The CDR3 consists of 15 residues. Germline lookup yields CDR1 SGHNT and CDR2 YYREEE (reference sequence). The sample belongs to a study of graft-versus-host responses after intestinal transplantation. Some clones are missing from TCRdb's copy, which holds only in-frame ones; the method was immunoSEQ multiplex PCR. The sample has around 90,000 clones, over 80% seen once; the top ten hold approximately 1.1%. The material sequenced was unstimulated CD8+ T cells sorted from spleen or lymph node cells, taken before transplant. The rearrangement joins TRBV5-4 to TRBJ2-1; D is undetermined. The sequence was obtained from a human donor who was the organ donor for an intestinal transplant. This chain's CDR3 is CASSPLTSSYNEQFF. The CDR3 coding sequence is TGTGCCAGCAGCCCGTTAACGAGCTCCTACAATGAGCAGTTCTTC.